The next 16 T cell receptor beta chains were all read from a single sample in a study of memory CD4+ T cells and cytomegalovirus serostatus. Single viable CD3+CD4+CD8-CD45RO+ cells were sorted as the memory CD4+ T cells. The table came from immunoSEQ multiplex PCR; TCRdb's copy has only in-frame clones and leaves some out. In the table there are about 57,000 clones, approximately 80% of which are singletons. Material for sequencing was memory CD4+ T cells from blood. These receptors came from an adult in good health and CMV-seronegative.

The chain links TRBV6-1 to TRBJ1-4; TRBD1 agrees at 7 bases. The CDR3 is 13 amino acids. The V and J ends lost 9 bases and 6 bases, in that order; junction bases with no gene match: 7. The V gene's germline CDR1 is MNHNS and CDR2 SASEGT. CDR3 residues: CASESGGDEKLFF. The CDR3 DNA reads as TGTGCCAGTGAATCAGGGGGGGATGAAAAACTGTTTTTT.

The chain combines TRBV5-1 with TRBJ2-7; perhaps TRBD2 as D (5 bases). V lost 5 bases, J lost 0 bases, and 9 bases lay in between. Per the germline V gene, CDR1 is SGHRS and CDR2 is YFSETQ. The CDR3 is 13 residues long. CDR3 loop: CASRVGSSYEQYF. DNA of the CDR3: TGCGCCAGCAGGGTTGGGAGCTCCTACGAGCAGTACTTC.

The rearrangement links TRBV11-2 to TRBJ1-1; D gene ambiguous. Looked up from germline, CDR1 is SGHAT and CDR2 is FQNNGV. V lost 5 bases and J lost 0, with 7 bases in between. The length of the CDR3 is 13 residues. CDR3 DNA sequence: TGTGCCAGCAGCCGCCGCCTGAACACTGAAGCTTTCTTT. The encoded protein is CASSRRLNTEAFF. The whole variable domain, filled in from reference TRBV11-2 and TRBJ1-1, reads EAGVAQSPRYKIIEKRQSVAFWCNPISGHATLYWYQQILGQGPKLLIQFQNNGVVDDSQLPKDRFSAERLKGVDSTLKIQPAKLEDSAVYLCASSRRLNTEAFFGQGTRLTVV.

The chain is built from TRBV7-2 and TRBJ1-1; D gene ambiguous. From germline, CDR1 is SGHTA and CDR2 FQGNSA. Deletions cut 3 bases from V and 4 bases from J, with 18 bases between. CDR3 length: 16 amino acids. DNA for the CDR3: TGTGCCAGCAGCTTCGGGCGCGGGAGGATCGGCACTGAAGCTTTCTTT. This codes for CASSFGRGRIGTEAFF.

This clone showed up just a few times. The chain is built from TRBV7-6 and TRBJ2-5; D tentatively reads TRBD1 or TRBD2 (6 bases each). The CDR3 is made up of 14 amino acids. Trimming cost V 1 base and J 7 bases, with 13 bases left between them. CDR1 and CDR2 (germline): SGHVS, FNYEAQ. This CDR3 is CASSLGQPGATQYF. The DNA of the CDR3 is TGTGCCAGCAGCTTAGGACAGCCGGGGGCGACCCAGTACTTC. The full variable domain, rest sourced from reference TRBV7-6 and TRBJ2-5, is GAGVSQSPRYKVTKRGQDVALRCDPISGHVSLYWYRQALGQGPEFLTYFNYEAQQDKSGLPNDRFSAERPEGSISTLTIQRTEQRDSAMYRCASSLGQPGATQYFGPGTRLLVL.

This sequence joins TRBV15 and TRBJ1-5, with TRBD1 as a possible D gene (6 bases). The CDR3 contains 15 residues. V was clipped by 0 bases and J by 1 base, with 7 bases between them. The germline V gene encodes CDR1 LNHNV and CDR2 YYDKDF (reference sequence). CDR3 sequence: CATSRDQGSNQPQHF. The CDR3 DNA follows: TGTGCCACCAGCAGAGATCAGGGGAGCAATCAGCCCCAGCATTTT.

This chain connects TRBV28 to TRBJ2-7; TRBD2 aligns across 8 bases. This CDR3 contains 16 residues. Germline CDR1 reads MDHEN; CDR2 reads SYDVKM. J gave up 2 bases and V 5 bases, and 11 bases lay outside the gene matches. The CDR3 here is CASSPIAGLGTYEQYF. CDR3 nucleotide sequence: TGTGCCAGCAGTCCTATAGCGGGATTGGGGACCTACGAGCAGTACTTC.

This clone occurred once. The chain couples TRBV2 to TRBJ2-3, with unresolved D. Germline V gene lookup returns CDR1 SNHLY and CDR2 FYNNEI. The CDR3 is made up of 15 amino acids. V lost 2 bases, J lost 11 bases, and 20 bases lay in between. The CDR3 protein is CASSEPPTQKTGQYF. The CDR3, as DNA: TGTGCCAGCAGTGAACCCCCAACCCAGAAGACGGGGCAGTATTTT.

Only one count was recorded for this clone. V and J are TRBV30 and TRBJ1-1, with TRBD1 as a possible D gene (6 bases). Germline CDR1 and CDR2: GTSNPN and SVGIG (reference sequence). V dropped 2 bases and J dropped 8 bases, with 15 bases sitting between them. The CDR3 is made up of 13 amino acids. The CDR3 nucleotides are TGTGCCTGGAGTTTGGCACGAACAGGGGAAGCTTTCTTT. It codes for CAWSLARTGEAFF. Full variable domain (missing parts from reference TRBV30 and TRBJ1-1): SQTIHQWPATLVQPVGSPLSLECTVEGTSNPNLYWYRQAAGRGLQLLFYSVGIGQISSEVPQNLSASRPQDRQFILSSKKLLLSDSGFYLCAWSLARTGEAFFGQGTRLTVV.

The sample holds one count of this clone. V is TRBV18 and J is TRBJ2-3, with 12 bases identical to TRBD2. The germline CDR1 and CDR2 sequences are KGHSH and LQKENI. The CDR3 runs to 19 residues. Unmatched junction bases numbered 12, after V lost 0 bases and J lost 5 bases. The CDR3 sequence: CASSPPRRLAGGPKDTQYF. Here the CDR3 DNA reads TGTGCCAGCTCACCACCTCGTCGGCTAGCGGGGGGGCCAAAAGATACGCAGTATTTT.

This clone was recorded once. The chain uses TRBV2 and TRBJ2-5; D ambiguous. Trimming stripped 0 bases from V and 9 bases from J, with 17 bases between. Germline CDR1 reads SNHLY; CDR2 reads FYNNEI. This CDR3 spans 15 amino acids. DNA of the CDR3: TGTGCCAGCAGTGAAGCGCCGGACGGTGTCAAAGCCCAGTACTTC. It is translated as CASSEAPDGVKAQYF.

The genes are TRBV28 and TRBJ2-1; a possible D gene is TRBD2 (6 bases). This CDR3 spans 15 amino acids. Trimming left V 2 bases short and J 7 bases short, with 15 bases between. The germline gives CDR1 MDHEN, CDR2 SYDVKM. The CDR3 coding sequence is TGTGCCAGCAGTTTAAACGGGAGAGGGTCAAATGAGCAGTTCTTC. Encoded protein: CASSLNGRGSNEQFF.

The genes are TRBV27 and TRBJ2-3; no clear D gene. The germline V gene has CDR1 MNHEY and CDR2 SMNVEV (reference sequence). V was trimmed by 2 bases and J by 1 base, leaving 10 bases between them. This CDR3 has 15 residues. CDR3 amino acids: CASSLARLGTDTQYF. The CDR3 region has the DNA TGTGCCAGCAGTTTAGCTAGGCTTGGCACAGATACGCAGTATTTT.

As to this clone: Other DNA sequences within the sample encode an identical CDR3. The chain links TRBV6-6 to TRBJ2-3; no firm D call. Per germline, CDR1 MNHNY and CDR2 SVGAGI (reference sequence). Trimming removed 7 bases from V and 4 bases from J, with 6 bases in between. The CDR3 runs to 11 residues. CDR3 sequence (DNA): TGTGCCAGCAAAGGAGCAGATACGCAGTATTTT. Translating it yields CASKGADTQYF.

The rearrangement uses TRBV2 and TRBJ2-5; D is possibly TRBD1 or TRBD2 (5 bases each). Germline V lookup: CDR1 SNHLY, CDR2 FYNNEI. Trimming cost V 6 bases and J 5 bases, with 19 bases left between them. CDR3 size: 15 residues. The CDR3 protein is CASRGRVGSGETQYF. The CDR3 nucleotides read TGTGCCAGCAGGGGCAGGGTGGGATCGGGGGAGACCCAGTACTTC.

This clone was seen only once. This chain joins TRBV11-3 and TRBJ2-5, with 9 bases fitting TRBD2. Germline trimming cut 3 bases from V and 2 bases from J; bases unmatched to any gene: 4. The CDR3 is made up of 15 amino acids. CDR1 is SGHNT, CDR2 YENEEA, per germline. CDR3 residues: CASSLAGGIQETQYF. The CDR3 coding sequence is TGTGCCAGCAGCTTGGCGGGGGGGATACAAGAGACCCAGTACTTC.